The sequence of this TCR beta chain was determined in a study of regulatory T cells in long-lasting Graves disease. Arm-PCR of CDR3 regions and iRepertoire HTBI primers were the basis on which TCR beta libraries were built. TCRdb recomputed calls from the multiplex PCR reads with MiXCR, one row per CDR3 protein. The table includes a few hundred thousand distinct CDR3 sequences, roughly a fifth detected once. This clonotype was counted at least ten times. Its antigen remains unknown. Indicated time point: persistent/refractory GD, antithyroid drugs over 5 years with positive TRAb. Extracted RNA from PBMCs served as the source of the TCR library. An endocrinology department located in Xi'an, China, was where the patients came from. Study-wide findings and caveats: Persistent patients shared more public clonotypes (about 2,800) than newly diagnosed patients (around 1,000). Examination was confined to peripheral blood, excluding thyroid tissue.

This sequence originates from a female donor with Graves disease. The specimen was peripheral blood mononuclear cells (PBMCs), collected when the disease was refractory, from a patient treated with antithyroid drugs.

CDR3 sequence reads: CASREQANTGELFF. CDR3 sequence (DNA): TGTGCCAGCAGGGAACAGGCGAACACCGGGGAGCTGTTTTTT. This chain connects TRBV6-1 to TRBJ2-2, with TRBD1 as a possible D gene (5 bases). CDR1 is MNHNS, CDR2 SASEGT, per germline. Trimming took off 6 bases at V and 0 bases at J, with 8 bases between the two ends. The CDR3 totals 14 residues.